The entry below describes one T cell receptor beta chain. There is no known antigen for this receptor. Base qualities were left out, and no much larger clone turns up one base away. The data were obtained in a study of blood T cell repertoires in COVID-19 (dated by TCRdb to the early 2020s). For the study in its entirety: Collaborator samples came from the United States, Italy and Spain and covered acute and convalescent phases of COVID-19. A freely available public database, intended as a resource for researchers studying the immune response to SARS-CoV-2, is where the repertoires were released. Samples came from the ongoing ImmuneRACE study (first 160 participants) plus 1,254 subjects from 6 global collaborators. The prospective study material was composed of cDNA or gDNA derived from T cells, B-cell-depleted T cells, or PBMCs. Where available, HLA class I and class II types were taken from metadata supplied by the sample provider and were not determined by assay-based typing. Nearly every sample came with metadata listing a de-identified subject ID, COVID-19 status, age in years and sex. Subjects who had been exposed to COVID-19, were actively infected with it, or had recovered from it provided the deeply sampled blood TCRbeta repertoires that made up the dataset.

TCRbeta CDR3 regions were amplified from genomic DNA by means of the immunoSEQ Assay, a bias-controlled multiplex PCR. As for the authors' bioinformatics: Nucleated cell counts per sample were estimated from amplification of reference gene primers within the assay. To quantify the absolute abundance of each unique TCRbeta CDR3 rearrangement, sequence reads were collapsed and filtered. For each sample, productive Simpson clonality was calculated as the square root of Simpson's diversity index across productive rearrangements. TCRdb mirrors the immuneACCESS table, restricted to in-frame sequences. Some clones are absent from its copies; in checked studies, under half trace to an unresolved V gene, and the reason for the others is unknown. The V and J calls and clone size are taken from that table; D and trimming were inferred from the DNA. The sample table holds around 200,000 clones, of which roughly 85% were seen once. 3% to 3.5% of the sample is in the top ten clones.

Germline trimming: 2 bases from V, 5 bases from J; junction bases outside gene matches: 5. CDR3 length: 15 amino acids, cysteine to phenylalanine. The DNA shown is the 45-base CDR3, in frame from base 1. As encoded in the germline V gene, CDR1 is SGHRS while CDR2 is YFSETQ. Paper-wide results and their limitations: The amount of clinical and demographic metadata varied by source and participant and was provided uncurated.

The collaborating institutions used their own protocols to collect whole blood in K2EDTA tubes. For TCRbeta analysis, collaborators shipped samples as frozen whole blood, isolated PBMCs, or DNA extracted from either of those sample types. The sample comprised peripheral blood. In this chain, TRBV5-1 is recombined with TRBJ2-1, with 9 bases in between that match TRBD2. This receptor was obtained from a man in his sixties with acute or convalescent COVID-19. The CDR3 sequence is CASSFRLAEHNEQFF. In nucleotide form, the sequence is TGCGCCAGCAGCTTTCGACTAGCGGAGCACAATGAGCAGTTCTTC.